This TCR beta chain derives from a study of blood T cell repertoires in COVID-19. The V end lost 1 base, the J end lost 7 bases, and 15 bases lay between the germline ends. Germline values: CDR1 SGHDT, CDR2 YYEEEE. The CDR3 spans 16 residues. Libraries were prepared by immunoSEQ multiplex PCR; TCRdb keeps only in-frame clonotypes and omits some of them. The sample holds about 210,000 clones, over 75% seen once. The TCR originated in a woman in her thirties or forties with acute or convalescent COVID-19. The rearrangement joins TRBV5-6 to TRBJ1-6; D gene ambiguous. Sequencing used peripheral blood. CDR3 sequence: CASSLTPRSINSPLHF. DNA of the CDR3: TGTGCCAGCAGCTTGACTCCTCGGAGTATAAATTCACCCCTCCACTTT.